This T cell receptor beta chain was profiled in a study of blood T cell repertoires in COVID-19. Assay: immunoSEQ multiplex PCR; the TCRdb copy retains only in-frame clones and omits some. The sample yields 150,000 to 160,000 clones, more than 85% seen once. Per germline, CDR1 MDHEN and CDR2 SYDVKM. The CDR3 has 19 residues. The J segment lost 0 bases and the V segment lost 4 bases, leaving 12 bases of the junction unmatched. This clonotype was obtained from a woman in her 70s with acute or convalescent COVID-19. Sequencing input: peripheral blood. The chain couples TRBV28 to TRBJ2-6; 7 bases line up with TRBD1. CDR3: CASSSQTGTEFSGANVLTF. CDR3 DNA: TGTGCCAGCAGTTCACAGACAGGGACGGAGTTCTCTGGGGCCAACGTCCTGACTTTC.